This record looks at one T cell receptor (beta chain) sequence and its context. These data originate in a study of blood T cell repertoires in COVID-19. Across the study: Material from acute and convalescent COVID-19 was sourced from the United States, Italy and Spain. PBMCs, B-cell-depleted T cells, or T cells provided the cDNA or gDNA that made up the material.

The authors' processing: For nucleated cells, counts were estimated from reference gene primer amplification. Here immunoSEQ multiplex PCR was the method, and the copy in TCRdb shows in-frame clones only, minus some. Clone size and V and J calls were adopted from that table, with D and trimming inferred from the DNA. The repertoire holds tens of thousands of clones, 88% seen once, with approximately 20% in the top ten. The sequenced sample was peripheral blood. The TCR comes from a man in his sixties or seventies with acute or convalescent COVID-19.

The CDR3 coding sequence is TGTGCCAGCAGCTCCTTCGGGGGGCTAGAGACCCAGTACTTC. Translating it yields CASSSFGGLETQYF. The chain recombines TRBV5-5 with TRBJ2-5; perhaps TRBD2 as D (7 bases). The CDR3 consists of 14 residues. Germline CDR1 is SGHKS and CDR2 is YYEKEE (reference sequence). V gave up 3 bases and J gave up 4 bases, with 13 bases separating them.